Listed below are T cell receptor beta chains from one sample, sequenced in a study of neurological immune-mediated disorders. One entry per CDR3 protein, called by TCRdb with MiXCR from the 5' RACE reads. The data contain roughly 19,000 distinct CDR3 sequences, 15% of them singletons. Source material: PBMCs. The receptors were gathered from a female donor with HTLV-1-associated myelopathy (HAM/TSP). CDR3s include the opening cysteine and the closing phenylalanine or tryptophan. Rows may omit the clone size; those that give it use once, few, many or a size class.

TRBJ2-7,TRBV4-1,many,CASSRIGQVYEQYF
TRBJ2-7,TRBV5-1,many,CASSLVSVAGAYEQYF
TRBJ2-7,TRBV10-3,many,CAISDGTGGYEQYF
TRBJ2-7,TRBV4-3,many,CASSQDRGRSMYEQYF
TRBJ1-3,TRBV5-6,many,CASSNPLFGAYTIYF
TRBJ2-3,TRBV7-2,many,CASSLAVYTDTQYF
TRBJ1-3,TRBV5-5,many,CASSYRDSAGNTIYF
TRBJ2-1,TRBV27,many,CASSAGTGAYNEQFF
TRBJ2-7,TRBV15,medium-sized,CATSRGFYEQYF
TRBJ2-7,TRBV20-1,many,CSAQVSGHYEQYF
TRBJ2-1,TRBV5-1,.,CASSLGSGDNEQFF
TRBJ2-1,TRBV20-1,many,CSATRVAGSSYNEQFF
TRBJ2-7,TRBV20-1,many,CSARVRGGAREQYF
TRBJ2-1,TRBV28,many,CASSTSGLAYNEQFF
TRBJ1-2,TRBV7-2,.,CASIFGSSYGYTF
TRBJ1-5,TRBV6-5,many,CASSYRGNQPQHF
TRBJ2-3,TRBV7-9,many,CASSLASTDTQYF
TRBJ1-5,TRBV6-5,many,CASSYGQNQPQHF
TRBJ2-7,TRBV5-1,many,CASSLGTGSLHEQYF
TRBJ1-5,TRBV20-1,many,CSATRGQGIYQPQHF